The 2 T cell receptor beta chains reported below all come from one sample, sequenced in a study of identical twins (dated by TCRdb to 2016 to 2018). The library was made by 5' RACE. Sequencing took place on an Illumina HiSeq 2000. TCRdb redid the processing of the public reads, applying fastp at Q25 and MiXCR, and retained in-frame beta chains. Entries are consolidated by CDR3 protein sequence, retaining the most common genes and DNA. This sample lists approximately 630,000 distinct CDR3 sequences; under 8.5% were detected once. The top ten clones comprise less than 2% of the sample. Another study also made use of these data, one on yellow fever vaccine responses in identical twins.

Sequences were obtained from PBMCs. The source of these receptors is a young woman in good health.

This clonotype has a handful of counts. The J gene is TRBJ1-2, the V gene TRBV12-3 or TRBV12-4; D is unclear. Deletions cut 7 bases from V and 6 bases from J, with 15 bases between. CDR3 length: 13 residues. Here the CDR3 DNA reads TGTGCCAGCACCCCTTGGGGAAAGGATGGCTACACCTTC. This gives the protein CASTPWGKDGYTF.

V gene TRBV18 combines with J gene TRBJ2-7; 8 bases are shared with TRBD1. CDR1 is KGHSH, CDR2 LQKENI, per germline. V trimming: 5 bases; J trimming: 6 bases; junction bases outside the gene matches: 9. This CDR3 comprises 14 residues. Written as DNA, the CDR3 is TGTGCCAGCTCAAGCCAGGGGGCGCAAGCCGAGCAGTACGTC. This encodes CASSSQGAQAEQYV.